The sequence of this T cell receptor beta chain was determined in a study of shared clonotypes between healthy human individuals (dated by TCRdb to between 2020 and 2021). With respect to the entire study: The cohort included a few men and a couple of women between 18 and 49 years of age. To estimate repertoire size and how much clonotype sharing occurs between individuals, the study deeply sequenced the blood TCR repertoires of 5 or 6 healthy adults. Per donor, leukapheresis produced somewhere between about 0.94 and 10 billion PBMCs. Per donor, three plates each were used for CD4 naive and CD4 memory, two for CD8 naive, and one for CD8 memory. To increase sequencing depth and limit assay-specific biases, TCR repertoire library preparation and sequencing were carried out by different laboratories using diverse techniques. What the authors observed across the whole study: Larger estimated clonotype richness was generally found for naive subsets than for memory subsets. Roughly 5% of naive CD4, 3.5% of naive CD8, about 2.4% of memory CD4, and 0.4% of memory CD8 clonotypes were shared across a few donors. Higher generation probabilities were observed for clonotypes shared by all four sorted-subset donors than for non-shared clonotypes. The small number of donors limited the genetic and exposure-history diversity represented. Only blood was sampled, and tissue TCR repertoires likely differ from those in blood. Pairwise subsampling led to the expectation that sequencing depth would affect the degree of clonotype sharing among donors. Rarefaction of sorted-subset datasets indicated incomplete sequencing despite the large sequencing depth.

A remark on this clone: What antigen it recognizes has not been identified. Within one base of it there is no much larger clone, and no base qualities were kept.

The donors were healthy, HIV-negative adults with no recently reported acute infections or vaccinations. Every donor was a Caucasian adult living in Nashville, Tennessee, USA. CD4+ T cells were enriched by magnetic negative selection; naive cells were then positively selected on CD45RA, and the negative fraction formed the memory subset. Blood was collected by leukapheresis, and PBMCs were isolated by Ficoll-Histopaque density gradient centrifugation and then cryopreserved in liquid nitrogen vapor phase. Analytical flow cytometry was used to check the purity and quantity of each magnetically sorted T cell population. From each sorted fraction, genomic DNA was isolated and quantified by UV absorbance on a Nanodrop 2000c. The CDR3 sequence holds 17 residues, the cysteine and phenylalanine included. The DNA shown is the 51-base CDR3, in frame from base 1. TCR CDR3 regions were amplified from genomic DNA by multiplex PCR using the deep immunoSEQ assay. Genomic DNA extracted from each cell subset was distributed evenly over all wells of several immunoSEQ 96-well plates, and each plate served as one replicate. For sorted subsets, roughly 0.2 ug genomic DNA, equal to some 30,000 T cell genomes, was loaded into each replicate PCR. Purified libraries were measured with a Qubit 3.0 fluorometer, size-checked on a Bioanalyzer 2100, and measured again with the KAPA Library Quantification kit. Each immunoSEQ 96-well plate was sequenced on its own single-read 150-cycle Illumina NextSeq 550 flow cell. Under the source paper's analysis protocol: Because the immunoSEQ output held only junctional sequences and lacked quality scores, the filtering could not match the filtering applied to full-length reads. Sequences were annotated with PyIR, a Python wrapper for IgBLAST v1.9, using IMGT germline references to assign V/J genes and CDR3. Reads were filtered out if the reads had weak V/J assignments (E-value above 1e-6), no CDR3, stop codons, out-of-frame junctions, or ambiguous translated residues. V3J clonotypes were defined as sequences sharing the same inferred V gene, J gene, and CDR3 amino acid sequence. To compute the percentage overlap between repertoires, the number of shared unique clonotypes was divided by the size of the smaller repertoire. Three approaches were used to assess repertoire richness: RTK rarefaction, the Chao1 estimator, and Recon v2.1 estimates of unobserved clonotypes. OLGA was used to compute generation probabilities for all TCRbeta clonotypes that the gDNA method yielded from a handful of donors. TCRdb's version of the immuneACCESS table is confined to in-frame rearrangements and falls short of the full clone set. An unresolved V gene accounts for under half of the shortfall where checked; the remainder is of unknown origin. Clone size and the V and J calls come from that table; the DNA yielded D and trimming. The sample table contains fewer than 3 million clones; only one count was recorded for 85% to 95% of them. The ten largest clones capture 0.3% to 0.45% of the sample.

The receptor chain draws on TRBV1 and TRBJ1-5. TRBV1 is an annotated pseudogene. The material sequenced was naive CD4+ T cells from PBMCs. The label giving this sample's cell subset or site can be read as: CD45RA+ positively selected. The receptor was derived from a man between 18 and 35 years old in good health. Some clones in this sample may be carry-over from other donors' samples. CDR3 sequence: CTSSQDSAGNSNQPQHF. The bases are TGCACCAGCAGCCAAGATTCAGCGGGGAATAGCAATCAGCCCCAGCATTTT.